Included here is one T cell receptor (beta chain) sequence, with context. The CDR3 sequence is 15 residues long. From germline, CDR1 is LNHDA and CDR2 SQIVND (reference sequence). V lost 1 base, J lost 0 bases, and 7 bases lay in between. This specimen belongs to a study of blood T cell repertoires in COVID-19. Profiled with immunoSEQ multiplex PCR; TCRdb holds only in-frame clones, not every one. Among 110,000 or so clones listed, roughly nine tenths were seen once. The sequenced sample was peripheral blood. This receptor was taken from an older man with active or convalescent COVID-19. The V call is TRBV19, the J call TRBJ2-1; no definite D call. DNA of the CDR3: TGTGCCAGTAGTATAGGCTATATCTCCTACAATGAGCAGTTCTTC. Protein product: CASSIGYISYNEQFF.